This T cell receptor beta chain was recovered during a study of T-cell memory formation after mild COVID-19. MiXCR, run by TCRdb on the 5' RACE reads, gives a single entry per CDR3 protein. The table includes about 210,000 distinct CDR3 sequences, about 10% detected once. This clonotype was seen many times. Per germline, CDR1 MNHNY and CDR2 SVGAGI (reference sequence). Trimming left V 6 bases short and J 0 bases short, with 18 bases between. The CDR3 contains 17 residues. The chain employs TRBV6-6 and TRBJ1-5; perhaps TRBD1 as D (5 bases). Sequencing was carried out using PBMCs or a T cell subset sorted from them (not recorded which). The TCR comes from a young man who had mild COVID-19 (a few samples of this study predate the infection). Cell type and time point are not known. CDR3 region: CASSPLSRAHSNQPQHF. As DNA, the CDR3 is TGTGCCAGCAGCCCCCTCTCCAGGGCTCATAGCAATCAGCCCCAGCATTTT.